This T cell receptor (beta chain) derives from a study of blood T cells in healthy people across ages. Study-level findings and limits: Because sorting was not performed, PBMCs prevented conclusive naive versus antigen-experienced comparison.

This clonotype was seen just once. The antigen is not known. CDR1 SGHDN and CDR2 FVKESK come from the germline V gene. The length of the CDR3 is 15 residues. J gave up 4 bases and V 4 bases, and 9 bases lay outside the gene matches. Primed by a sample-barcoded 5' primer and a J-beta primer mix, a second PCR proceeded for about 7 to 11 cycles. MiXCR was run by TCRdb on the 5' RACE reads, yielding one entry per CDR3 protein. The sample records under 800,000 distinct CDR3 sequences, about 40% being singletons. The chain employs TRBV14 and TRBJ2-5; 7 nucleotides align to TRBD1. Sequencing used blood. The source of this sequence is an older woman in good health. The CDR3 DNA is TGTGCCAGCAGCCGGCAAGGGGGCCAGAGAGAGACCCAGTACTTC. Protein sequence: CASSRQGGQRETQYF.